This T cell receptor beta chain comes out of a study of blood T cell repertoires in COVID-19. Study background: Samples representing acute and convalescent COVID-19 were sourced from the United States, Italy and Spain. PBMCs, B-cell-depleted T cells, or T cells provided the cDNA or gDNA that made up the material.

In the original analysis: Estimates of nucleated cell counts were drawn from the amplification of reference gene primers. Libraries were prepared by immunoSEQ multiplex PCR; TCRdb keeps only in-frame clonotypes and omits some of them. V and J calls and clone size are as listed in that table; D and trimming were resolved from the DNA. The table records over 250,000 clones, 65% to 90% of them present only once. From germline, CDR1 is MNHEY and CDR2 SMNVEV (reference sequence). The CDR3 sequence is 13 residues long. V lost 3 bases, J lost 6 bases, and 9 bases lay in between. The J gene is TRBJ1-5, the V gene TRBV27; weak D call: TRBD1 (6 bases). The receptor's source is a human donor in a cohort sampled during active COVID-19. Specimen: peripheral blood. In nucleotides, the CDR3 is TGTGCCAGCAGTTTGAGAGGGGGTCAGCCCCAGCATTTT. Translated, it gives CASSLRGGQPQHF.